These 14 T cell receptor beta chains were sequenced from one sample in a study of blood T cell repertoires in COVID-19. Sequencing was performed with immunoSEQ multiplex PCR; in TCRdb, only in-frame clones are kept and a portion is missing. The data show about 59,000 clones, less than 80% seen once. Sequencing was done on a sample of peripheral blood. The receptors originated from a man aged 60-69 years with acute or convalescent COVID-19.

The genes are TRBV18 and TRBJ2-2, with 11 bases matching TRBD2. Germline CDR1 KGHSH, CDR2 LQKENI. This CDR3 spans 14 amino acids. V lost 5 bases to trimming and J lost 7 bases; unmatched junction nucleotides: 3. In nucleotides, the CDR3 is TGTGCCAGCTCATCGGGACTAGCGGACGGGGAGCTGTTTTTT. As protein: CASSSGLADGELFF.

This clone appeared a few times. This chain connects TRBV5-1 to TRBJ1-5, with D maybe TRBD1 (6 bases). Trimming removed 2 bases at V and 0 bases at J, with 6 bases between. Germline CDR1 is SGHRS and CDR2 is YFSETQ. The CDR3 consists of 14 residues. The CDR3 DNA sequence: TGCGCCAGCAGCTTAGGGGGTAGCAATCAGCCCCAGCATTTT. It yields the protein CASSLGGSNQPQHF.

V and J are TRBV29-1 and TRBJ2-5, with TRBD1 identical over 10 bases. Germline CDR1 is SQVTM and CDR2 is ANQGSEA. V dropped 8 bases and J dropped 4; count of bases not matched to a gene: 10. This CDR3 contains 14 residues. CDR3 amino acids: CSTNAGTGVETQYF. CDR3 DNA sequence: TGCAGCACCAACGCCGGGACAGGGGTAGAGACCCAGTACTTC.

The chain recombines TRBV7-9 with TRBJ1-5, with 10 positions matching TRBD1. Germline lookup yields CDR1 SEHNR and CDR2 FQNEAQ (reference sequence). CDR3 size: 17 residues. V dropped 1 base and J dropped 5; count of bases not matched to a gene: 8. The CDR3 bases are TGTGCCAGCAGCTTAGGGACAGGGGGAGGTCCGGATCAGCCCCAGCATTTT. This translates into CASSLGTGGGPDQPQHF.

The chain links TRBV11-1 to TRBJ2-3, with D maybe TRBD2 (6 bases). Germline V gene sequence: CDR1 SGHAT, CDR2 FQDESV (reference sequence). The CDR3 runs to 15 residues. V was shortened by 0 bases and J by 2 bases, with 9 bases between the two germline ends. CDR3 coding DNA: TGTGCCAGCAGCTTAGCTTGGACTAACACAGATACGCAGTATTTT. It codes for CASSLAWTNTDTQYF.

The chain couples TRBV29-1 to TRBJ1-2, with D perhaps matching TRBD1 (5 bases). V was shortened by 4 bases and J by 8 bases, with 17 bases between the two germline ends. The CDR3 length is 13 residues. Germline loops: CDR1 SQVTM, CDR2 ANQGSEA. CDR3 loop: CSVGPGGRGGYTF. DNA of the CDR3: TGCAGCGTTGGACCGGGGGGTAGGGGCGGCTACACCTTC.

The chain uses TRBV19 and TRBJ1-5; D perhaps matches TRBD1 (6 bases). Between the trimmed V and J ends, which lost 3 bases and 2 bases, there was a span of 11 bases. Germline CDR1 and CDR2: LNHDA and SQIVND (reference sequence). The CDR3 has 15 amino acids. CDR3 protein: CASSIQGSRNQPQHF. CDR3 bases: TGTGCCAGTAGTATCCAGGGGTCGCGCAATCAGCCCCAGCATTTT.

J is TRBJ2-3 and V is TRBV7-9, with 8 bases that match TRBD1. CDR1 is SEHNR, CDR2 FQNEAQ, per germline (reference sequence). The length of the CDR3 is 14 residues. Trimming took 11 bases from V and 6 from J; bases not matched to a gene: 13. CDR3 residues: CAPTAGGVVDTQYF. CDR3 coding DNA: TGTGCCCCCACGGCAGGGGGCGTGGTGGATACGCAGTATTTT. The full variable domain, in which reference TRBV7-9 and TRBJ2-3 provide the parts outside the CDR3, is DTGVSQNPRHKITKRGQNVTFRCDPISEHNRLYWYRQTLGQGPEFLTYFQNEAQLEKSRLLSDRFSAERPKGSFSTLEIQRTEQGDSAMYLCAPTAGGVVDTQYFGPGTRLTVL.

The V gene is TRBV19, the J gene TRBJ2-7, with 10 positions matching TRBD2. The CDR3 length is 15 residues. From germline, CDR1 is LNHDA and CDR2 SQIVND (reference sequence). V lost 3 bases, J lost 4 bases, and 6 bases stayed unmatched. The DNA of the CDR3 is TGTGCCAGTAGTATTCAACTAGCGGGGATTTACGAGCAGTACTTC. This translates into CASSIQLAGIYEQYF.

The chain employs TRBV6-5 and TRBJ1-2; D is perhaps TRBD1 (5 bases). V lost 6 bases and J 2 bases, leaving 7 bases between the germline ends. CDR3 length: 12 residues. Germline assignment: CDR1 MNHEY and CDR2 SVGAGI. CDR3 coding DNA: TGTGCCAGCAGCCAGGGAAACTATGGCTACACCTTC. Residues: CASSQGNYGYTF.

CDR3 DNA: TGTGCCAGCAGCTTGAGGGCGGGACAGAGAGAAAACATTCAGTACTTC. It codes for CASSLRAGQRENIQYF. V gene TRBV7-2 combines with J gene TRBJ2-4; D possibly corresponds to TRBD1 (7 bases). The CDR3 is 16 residues long. V gave up 3 bases and J gave up 5 bases, with 17 bases separating them. The V gene's germline CDR1 is SGHTA and CDR2 FQGNSA.

This chain links TRBV6-5 with TRBJ2-5, with a possible D match to TRBD2 (5 bases). V was pared by 6 bases and J by 1 base, with 6 bases between. The CDR3 extends over 12 amino acids. Per germline, CDR1 MNHEY and CDR2 SVGAGI. CDR3 bases: TGTGCCAGCAGGGCGGGCCAAGAGACCCAGTACTTC. Protein product: CASRAGQETQYF.

The V call is TRBV5-1, the J call TRBJ1-4; a weak D match, TRBD1 (5 bases). Trimming took 0 bases from V and 8 from J, leaving 8 bases between them. The CDR3 is made up of 13 amino acids. CDR1 is SGHRS and CDR2 is YFSETQ in the germline V gene. CDR3 region: CASSLEGAEKLFF. CDR3 nucleotide sequence: TGCGCCAGCAGCTTGGAAGGGGCGGAAAAACTGTTTTTT.

The rearrangement uses TRBV28 and TRBJ2-1; D gene unclear. CDR1 is MDHEN, CDR2 SYDVKM, per germline. The length of the CDR3 is 12 residues. The V gene lost 8 bases and the J gene lost 3 bases, with 8 bases spanning the gap. The CDR3 region has the DNA TGTGCCAGCGGGCCCAACTACAATGAGCAGTTCTTC. Translating gives CASGPNYNEQFF.